One and the same sample provided the 18 T cell receptor beta chains below, sequenced in a study of OX40 agonist ivuxolimab in advanced cancers. Profiling relied on immunoSEQ multiplex PCR, and the TCRdb table lists in-frame clones only, not all of them. Counted here are 80,000 or so clones, about 90% occurring once; the ten biggest clones make up approximately 1.8%. This specimen was CD4+ or CD8+ T cells sorted from blood, taken in a trial of the OX40 agonist ivuxolimab. All receptors derive from an adult with an advanced solid tumor such as melanoma, head and neck, liver or kidney cancer.

The J gene is TRBJ1-2, the V gene TRBV7-8, with D hard to call. Germline values: CDR1 SGHVS, CDR2 FQNEAQ. The CDR3 runs to 15 residues. Trimming shortened V by 4 bases and J by 0 bases, and 12 bases separated the two germline ends. CDR3 protein: CASSSLWGANYGYTF. CDR3 sequence (DNA): TGTGCCAGCAGCTCCTTGTGGGGTGCTAACTATGGCTACACCTTC.

The rearrangement uses TRBV7-2 and TRBJ2-1, with 8 bases matching TRBD2. Unmatched junction bases numbered 2, after V lost 2 bases and J lost 2 bases. The CDR3 covers 15 residues. Looked up from germline, CDR1 is SGHTA and CDR2 is FQGNSA. CDR3 in amino acids: CASSLIAGPYNEQFF. CDR3 bases: TGTGCCAGCAGCTTAATAGCGGGACCCTACAATGAGCAGTTCTTC.

The gene calls are TRBV15 and TRBJ2-4; D uncertain. V shed 0 bases and J shed 1 base, with 19 bases lying between them. Per the germline V gene, CDR1 is LNHNV and CDR2 is YYDKDF (reference sequence). This CDR3 contains 19 residues. CDR3 DNA sequence: TGTGCCACCAGCAGAGATCTTCCCTCGCTTTCCTCGGCCAAAAACATTCAGTACTTC. Translated: CATSRDLPSLSSAKNIQYF.

Here the CDR3 reads CAWSVGGAETQYF. The DNA for the CDR3 is TGTGCCTGGAGTGTAGGGGGGGCGGAGACCCAGTACTTC. The chain joins TRBV30 to TRBJ2-5, with D possibly matching TRBD2 (7 bases). V shed 0 bases and J shed 5 bases, with 10 bases lying between them. The CDR3 has 13 amino acids. Germline-derived CDR1 and CDR2 are GTSNPN and SVGIG (reference sequence).

The CDR3 DNA follows: TGTGCCAGCTCACCAAGGAAGTTAATCGACACTGAAGCTTTCTTT. Encoded protein: CASSPRKLIDTEAFF. This chain connects TRBV18 to TRBJ1-1; no reliable D call. V was pared by 2 bases and J by 3 bases, with 13 bases between. This CDR3 region has 15 residues. From germline, CDR1 is KGHSH and CDR2 LQKENI.

V usage is TRBV15 and J usage is TRBJ2-2; 9 bases fit TRBD1. Germline CDR1 reads LNHNV; CDR2 reads YYDKDF (reference sequence). Germline trimming cut 0 bases from V and 5 bases from J; bases unmatched to any gene: 10. This CDR3 contains 18 residues. The CDR3 is CATSRDQGGQGTTGELFF. The CDR3 DNA reads as TGTGCCACCAGCAGAGATCAAGGTGGACAGGGGACTACCGGGGAGCTGTTTTTT.

This chain connects TRBV27 to TRBJ1-1; tentatively, D is TRBD1 (6 bases). V was pared by 3 bases and J by 3 bases, with 11 bases between. The CDR3 has 14 residues. CDR1 is MNHEY and CDR2 is SMNVEV in the germline V gene (reference sequence). In DNA, the CDR3 is TGTGCCAGCAGTTTGGATCAGGGGTACACTGAAGCTTTCTTT. Encoded protein: CASSLDQGYTEAFF.

The chain couples TRBV7-2 to TRBJ1-1; D is perhaps TRBD1 (5 bases). Germline lookup yields CDR1 SGHTA and CDR2 FQGNSA. V dropped 6 bases and J dropped 7 bases, with 12 bases sitting between them. This CDR3 is 12 amino acids long. The CDR3 sequence: CASRREGFEAFF. Written as DNA, the CDR3 is TGTGCCAGCAGAAGGGAGGGGTTTGAAGCTTTCTTT.

This chain joins TRBV19 and TRBJ2-1, with 9 nucleotides matching TRBD1. Trimming removed 5 bases from V and 10 bases from J; junction bases left unmatched: 9. The CDR3 contains 14 residues. CDR1 is LNHDA, CDR2 SQIVND, per germline (reference sequence). The DNA of the CDR3 is TGTGCCAGTAGTTGGGGACAGGGAGGATGGGAGCAGTTCTTC. Amino acid sequence: CASSWGQGGWEQFF. The full variable domain, its missing parts supplied by reference TRBV19 and TRBJ2-1, is DGGITQSPKYLFRKEGQNVTLSCEQNLNHDAMYWYRQDPGQGLRLIYYSQIVNDFQKGDIAEGYSVSREKKESFPLTVTSAQKNPTAFYLCASSWGQGGWEQFFGPGTRLTVL.

The V gene is TRBV5-1, the J gene TRBJ2-7, with 11 nucleotides matching TRBD2. The CDR3 totals 17 residues. The ends lost 4 bases at V and 2 bases at J; junction bases unmatched: 11. CDR1 is SGHRS, CDR2 YFSETQ, per germline. The DNA for the CDR3 is TGCGCCAGCAGCCGGATCGGACTAGCGGGTGGACCCTACGAGCAGTACTTC. This gives the protein CASSRIGLAGGPYEQYF.

The V and J genes are TRBV4-2 and TRBJ2-6; D call uncertain. CDR3 length: 17 residues. V was pared by 1 base and J by 0 bases, with 10 bases between. Germline V CDR1 and CDR2: LGHNA, YNFKEQ. The CDR3 here is CASSQGARNSGANVLTF. The CDR3, as DNA: TGTGCCAGCAGCCAAGGGGCCAGAAACTCTGGGGCCAACGTCCTGACTTTC.

The chain has TRBV21-1 and TRBJ2-4; TRBD1 is the table's D call and was not checked against the DNA. TRBV21-1 has pseudogene status. The CDR3 is 18 amino acids. The CDR3 spells CASSKRAGTNVAKNIQYF. Written as DNA, the CDR3 is TGTGCCAGCAGCAAAAGGGCAGGGACAAACGTAGCCAAAAACATTCAGTACTTC.

This clone appeared a few times. The chain couples TRBV27 to TRBJ1-1, with TRBD1 matching 7 bases. Germline V lookup: CDR1 MNHEY, CDR2 SMNVEV (reference sequence). The CDR3 is 14 residues long. V shed 4 bases and J 1 base; nucleotides not matched to a gene: 3. The CDR3 region has the DNA TGTGCCAGCAGTTCACAGGGGCGGAACACTGAAGCTTTCTTT. This codes for CASSSQGRNTEAFF.

This chain joins TRBV11-3 and TRBJ2-3; D may be TRBD1 (5 bases). This CDR3 has 14 residues. V was cut by 3 bases and J by 1 base, with 8 bases left in between. Per germline, CDR1 SGHNT and CDR2 YENEEA. The CDR3 here is CASSLGQGTDTQYF. The CDR3 coding sequence is TGTGCCAGCAGCTTGGGGCAGGGCACAGATACGCAGTATTTT.

A few counts support this clone. The V and J genes are TRBV2 and TRBJ1-1; D remains ambiguous. The V and J ends lost 8 bases and 4 bases respectively, with 11 bases between them. Looked up from germline, CDR1 is SNHLY and CDR2 is FYNNEI. The CDR3 spans 12 residues. The CDR3 region has the DNA TGTGCCAGCGGGGTCTTGCCCACTGAAGCTTTCTTT. As protein: CASGVLPTEAFF. The whole variable domain, remainder taken from reference TRBV2 and TRBJ1-1, is EPEVTQTPSHQVTQMGQEVILRCVPISNHLYFYWYRQILGQKVEFLVSFYNNEISEKSEIFDDQFSVERPDGSNFTLKIRSTKLEDSAMYFCASGVLPTEAFFGQGTRLTVV.

The CDR3 nucleotides are TGTGCCAGCAGCTTAGTGATCAGGGCGGGAGATGCTAGCACAGATACGCAGTATTTT. Translation gives CASSLVIRAGDASTDTQYF. This sequence joins TRBV7-2 and TRBJ2-3, with 7 positions matching TRBD2. V lost 1 base, J lost 0 bases, and 13 bases stayed unmatched. This CDR3 region has 19 residues. Germline values: CDR1 SGHTA, CDR2 FQGNSA.

The chain has TRBV14 and TRBJ1-4; a weak D match, TRBD1 (6 bases). There are 13 residues in the CDR3. V lost 4 bases and J lost 6, with 9 bases in between. Per germline, CDR1 SGHDN and CDR2 FVKESK. CDR3 in amino acids: CASSRDIYEKLFF. The CDR3 region has the DNA TGTGCCAGCAGCCGGGACATCTATGAAAAACTGTTTTTT.

A single count supports this clone. This chain connects TRBV7-9 to TRBJ2-3; D gene uncertain. This CDR3 region has 13 residues. Per germline, CDR1 SEHNR and CDR2 FQNEAQ (reference sequence). Trimming cost V 1 base and J 9 bases, with 11 bases left between them. Written as DNA, the CDR3 is TGTGCCAGCAGCTTAGGGGCCACGGTGACGCAGTATTTT. Translating gives CASSLGATVTQYF.